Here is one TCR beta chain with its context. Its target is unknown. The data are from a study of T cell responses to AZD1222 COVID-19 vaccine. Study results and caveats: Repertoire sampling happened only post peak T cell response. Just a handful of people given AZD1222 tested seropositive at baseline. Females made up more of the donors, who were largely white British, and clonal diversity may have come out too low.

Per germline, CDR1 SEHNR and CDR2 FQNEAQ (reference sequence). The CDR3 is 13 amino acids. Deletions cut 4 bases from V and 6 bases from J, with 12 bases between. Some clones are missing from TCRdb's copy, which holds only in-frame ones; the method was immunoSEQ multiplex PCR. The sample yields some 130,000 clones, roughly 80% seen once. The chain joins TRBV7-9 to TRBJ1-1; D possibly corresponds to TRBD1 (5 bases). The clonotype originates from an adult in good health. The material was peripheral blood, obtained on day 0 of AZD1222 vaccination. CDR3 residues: CASSSTGDSEAFF. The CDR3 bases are TGTGCCAGCAGCTCTACGGGGGACTCTGAAGCTTTCTTT.